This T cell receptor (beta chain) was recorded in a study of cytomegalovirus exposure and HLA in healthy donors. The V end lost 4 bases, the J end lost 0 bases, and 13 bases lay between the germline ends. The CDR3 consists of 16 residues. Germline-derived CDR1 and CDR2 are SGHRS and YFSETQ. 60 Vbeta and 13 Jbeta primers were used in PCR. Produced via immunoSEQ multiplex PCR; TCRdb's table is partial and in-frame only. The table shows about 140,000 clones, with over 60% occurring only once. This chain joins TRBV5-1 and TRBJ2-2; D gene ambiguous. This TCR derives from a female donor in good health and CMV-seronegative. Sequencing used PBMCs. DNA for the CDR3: TGCGCCAGCAGCCTCCGAGAGGCAGCGAACACCGGGGAGCTGTTTTTT. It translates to CASSLREAANTGELFF.